A single sample is the source of the 9 T cell receptor beta chains below, sequenced in a study of a mutant IDH1 vaccine in newly diagnosed glioma. Time point here: baseline, week 1 (first vaccination visit). Treatment defined: pre-vaccination baseline after standard-of-care therapy. Produced via immunoSEQ multiplex PCR; TCRdb's table is partial and in-frame only. The data hold around 87,000 clones, with roughly 85% observed a single time. The sample here was PBMCs, taken from a glioma patient treated with radiotherapy, temozolomide or both. Every receptor here comes from a woman between 45 and 60 years old with glioma.

The chain recombines TRBV13 with TRBJ2-3; D call uncertain. The CDR3 contains 14 residues. Trimming removed 1 base from V and 9 bases from J, with 14 bases in between. Germline V gene sequence: CDR1 PRHDT, CDR2 FYEKMQ (reference sequence). In DNA, the CDR3 is TGTGCCAGCAGCTTAGCCAGAAATCAATACACGCAGTATTTT. It yields the protein CASSLARNQYTQYF.

To note about this clone: Without the conserved terminal phenylalanine or tryptophan, this CDR3 likely stems from a read error. It is unclear where the CDR3 begins or ends on the DNA, so no DNA is shown, and the CDR3 is as TCRdb lists it. The J gene is TRBJ1-2, the V gene TRBV18. Termini included, the CDR3 measures 12 amino acids. CDR1 is KGHSH, CDR2 LQKENI, per germline. The CDR3: CASSPIGGAAKT.

The rearrangement uses TRBV23-1 and TRBJ2-6, with D unclear. TRBV23-1 is reported as an ORF; its role is uncertain. Trimming cost V 2 bases and J 4 bases, with 18 bases left between them. This CDR3 has 18 amino acids. CDR3 protein: CASSQNRFVGEGANVLTF. The CDR3 nucleotides read TGCGCCAGCAGTCAAAATCGTTTCGTGGGTGAAGGGGCCAACGTCCTGACTTTC.

This chain connects TRBV19 to TRBJ2-5; 8 positions match TRBD1. V trimming: 5 bases; J trimming: 4 bases; junction bases outside the gene matches: 9. The length of the CDR3 is 15 residues. Germline V gene data show CDR1 as LNHDA and CDR2 as SQIVND (reference sequence). The CDR3 sequence is CASSPGDRGPETQYF. Here the CDR3 DNA reads TGTGCCAGTAGTCCCGGAGACAGGGGTCCAGAGACCCAGTACTTC. Complete variable domain (other parts from reference TRBV19 and TRBJ2-5): DGGITQSPKYLFRKEGQNVTLSCEQNLNHDAMYWYRQDPGQGLRLIYYSQIVNDFQKGDIAEGYSVSREKKESFPLTVTSAQKNPTAFYLCASSPGDRGPETQYFGPGTRLLVL.

This sequence joins TRBV27 and TRBJ2-7; either TRBD1 or TRBD2 may supply D (5 bases each). Trimming shortened V by 3 bases and J by 6 bases, and 9 bases separated the two germline ends. The germline V gene has CDR1 MNHEY and CDR2 SMNVEV (reference sequence). The CDR3 spans 12 residues. DNA for the CDR3: TGTGCCAGCAGTTTCCATGGGGGCGAGCAGTACTTC. Its translation: CASSFHGGEQYF.

The V and J genes are TRBV7-2 and TRBJ1-5, with 7 bases identical to TRBD1. Per the germline V gene, CDR1 is SGHTA and CDR2 is FQGNSA. The CDR3 spans 14 residues. The V gene end was trimmed by 5 bases and the J gene end by 4 bases; junction bases not matched to a gene: 5. This CDR3 is CASSRDSGNQPQHF. In DNA form, the CDR3 reads TGTGCCAGCAGCCGGGACAGTGGTAATCAGCCCCAGCATTTT.

The rearrangement uses TRBV4-1 and TRBJ2-5; TRBD1 might be the D (5 bases). The DNA end lines up better with TRBJ2-7; the J call may be wrong. CDR1 MGHRA and CDR2 YSYEKL come from the germline V gene. This CDR3 comprises 15 residues. For the CDR3, the DNA is TGCGCCAGCAGCGAACAAGGGGCAGCGAACTACGAGCAGTACTTC. Translated, it gives CASSEQGAANYEQYF.

The chain links TRBV10-2 to TRBJ2-1; no clear D gene. V lost 2 bases to trimming and J lost 10 bases, with 9 bases between them. The CDR3 has 12 amino acids. Per germline, CDR1 WSHSY and CDR2 SAAADI. CDR3 bases: TGCGCCAGCAGTGAGCCGGGTCGCGAGCAGTTCTTC. It yields the protein CASSEPGREQFF.

The rearrangement joins TRBV27 to TRBJ2-7; a possible D gene is TRBD1 (5 bases). Trimming shortened V by 5 bases and J by 7 bases, and 12 bases separated the two germline ends. The CDR3 runs to 12 residues. CDR1 is MNHEY and CDR2 is SMNVEV in the germline V gene (reference sequence). The CDR3 is CASSGAAREQYF. The CDR3 bases are TGTGCCAGCAGTGGGGCGGCAAGGGAGCAGTACTTC.